This TCR beta chain was captured by sequencing in a study of OX40 agonist ivuxolimab in advanced cancers. Notes on the study in general: Antigen specificity of clonally expanded peripheral T cells was not established. Averaged across samples, CD8+ T cells carried more expanded clones than CD4+ did.

Per the germline V gene, CDR1 is LNHDA and CDR2 is SQIVND (reference sequence). Deletions cut 5 bases from V and 0 bases from J, with 8 bases between. There are 15 residues in the CDR3. This clone appeared once. Its antigen remains unidentified. TCRdb keeps only in-frame clones here, not all; method: immunoSEQ multiplex PCR. The table records tens of thousands of clones, about 88% of them present only once. Patients were ineligible given autoimmune disease history or systemic immunosuppression. The starting material was CD4+ or CD8+ T cells sorted from blood, obtained in a trial of the OX40 agonist ivuxolimab. The chain links TRBV19 to TRBJ2-6; no reliable D call. The TCR sequence derives from an adult with an advanced solid tumor such as melanoma, head and neck, liver or kidney cancer. As DNA, the CDR3 is TGTGCCAGTAGTCCCAGGAACTCTGGGGCCAACGTCCTGACTTTC. It yields the protein CASSPRNSGANVLTF.